This T cell receptor (beta chain) was sequenced in a study of beta chain features in type 1 diabetes. The entirety of the isolated RNA underwent reverse transcription, so expressed TCRB transcripts were sequenced. Repertoires were generated with immunoSEQ multiplex PCR, while TCRdb's copy carries only in-frame clones and drops some. The table lists a few hundred thousand clones, around 9.6% of them singletons. A few counts support this clone. From germline, CDR1 is SQVTM and CDR2 ANQGSEA. There are 12 residues in the CDR3. The V gene lost 4 bases and the J gene lost 1 base, with 5 bases spanning the gap.

Sequenced sample: naive CD4+ T cells from blood. This receptor was obtained from a woman between 18 and 30 years old in good health. The J gene is TRBJ1-3, the V gene TRBV29-1; D is perhaps TRBD1 (5 bases). The CDR3 is CSVGTSGNTIYF. CDR3 in DNA: TGCAGCGTTGGGACATCTGGAAACACCATATATTTT.